The 4 T cell receptor beta chains in this list originate from one sample, sequenced in a study of cytomegalovirus exposure and HLA in healthy donors. PCR used 60 Vbeta primers and 13 Jbeta primers. TCRdb keeps only in-frame clones here, not all; method: immunoSEQ multiplex PCR. This table holds about 140,000 clones, 70% found once. The specimen sequenced was PBMCs. Source of these receptors: a woman in her sixties or seventies in good health and CMV-seropositive.

The chain couples TRBV7-9 to TRBJ2-7, with 9 bases that match TRBD1. CDR3 length: 15 amino acids. Per the germline V gene, CDR1 is SEHNR and CDR2 is FQNEAQ (reference sequence). V gave up 0 bases and J gave up 6 bases; unmatched junction bases: 6. Written as DNA, the CDR3 is TGTGCCAGCAGCTTAGCCGGACAGGGGAGCGGCGAGCAGTACTTC. Encoded protein: CASSLAGQGSGEQYF.

A few counts support this clone. The V and J genes are TRBV6-1 and TRBJ2-7; TRBD1 matches 7 bases. Germline V lookup: CDR1 MNHNS, CDR2 SASEGT. J lost 2 bases, V lost 0 bases, and 4 bases had no gene match. The CDR3 loop spans 15 amino acids. DNA of the CDR3: TGTGCCAGCAGTGAAGCAGACAGGGTTCCCTACGAGCAGTACTTC. As protein: CASSEADRVPYEQYF.

The chain combines TRBV6-1 with TRBJ1-5; TRBD1 matches at 7 bases. The V gene end was trimmed by 3 bases and the J gene end by 9 bases; junction bases not matched to a gene: 11. The CDR3 contains 15 residues. CDR1 and CDR2 (germline): MNHNS, SASEGT. CDR3 protein: CASSDPTGRARPQHF. The DNA for the CDR3 is TGTGCCAGCAGTGACCCGACAGGGCGGGCGAGGCCCCAGCATTTT.

This rearrangement joins TRBV19 to TRBJ1-1; weak D call: TRBD1 (6 bases). Germline-derived CDR1 and CDR2 are LNHDA and SQIVND (reference sequence). Between the trimmed V and J ends, which lost 3 bases and 0 bases, there was a span of 8 bases. This CDR3 region has 14 residues. CDR3 sequence (DNA): TGTGCCAGTAGTATCAGGGGTCTGAACACTGAAGCTTTCTTT. Its translation is CASSIRGLNTEAFF.